This TCR beta chain was sequenced for a study of Graves' ophthalmopathy and Graves' hyperthyroidism. Study as a whole: Hyperthyroidism showing no ophthalmopathy within 18 months of follow-up was stable.

Germline CDR1 is LGHNA and CDR2 is YNFKEQ. This CDR3 contains 17 residues. The J segment lost 0 bases and the V segment lost 2 bases, leaving 1 base of the junction unmatched. This clonotype was observed at least ten times. RNA served as the template for amplifying TCR beta CDR3 regions. First-round RT-PCR relied on HTBI primers, and a second-round multiplex PCR came next. TCRdb passed the multiplex PCR reads through MiXCR, listing each CDR3 protein once. This sample has roughly 1.1 million distinct CDR3 sequences, with approximately 35% found just once. V gene TRBV4-2 combines with J gene TRBJ2-2; 12 bases are shared with TRBD2. The sequenced sample was peripheral blood or thyroid tissue (not recorded which). This TCR derives from an adult man with Graves' hyperthyroidism. The CDR3 spells CASSQRLAGANTGELFF. In DNA form, the CDR3 reads TGTGCCAGCAGCCAACGACTAGCGGGAGCGAACACCGGGGAGCTGTTTTTT.